The 12 T cell receptor delta chains reported below all come from one sample, sequenced in a study of γδ T cells in repeated Plasmodium falciparum infection. TCRdb reapplied CATT to the multiplex PCR reads. The sample yields roughly 93,000 delta-chain clones, over 1.3% seen once. Vgamma9/Vdelta2+ and Vdelta2-negative gammadelta T cells were flow-sorted from PBMC for bulk sequencing. The material sequenced was gamma-delta T cells from blood. The receptors here all came from a pool of human donors (malaria-infected and uninfected, not separated).

A remark on this clone: A far larger clone is just one base off, so this is likely a read error. Other DNA variants within this sample encode the same CDR3. This chain links TRDV1 with TRDJ1; D remains unclear. No J gene was available from TCRdb, and it was assigned here by a germline match of the DNA. The germline V gene encodes CDR1 TSWWSYY and CDR2 QGS. The CDR3 is 18 residues long. In nucleotides, the CDR3 is TGTGCTCTTGGGGAACGAGGAAGGCGAGCGCTTTACGCCGACAAACTCATCTTT. It encodes CALGERGRRALYADKLIF.

This chain connects TRAV29/DV5 to TRDJ1, with 10 bases aligning to TRDD3. The J gene, missing from TCRdb, was assigned here through DNA to germline matching. Germline CDR1 is NSMFDY and CDR2 is ISSIKDK. The ends lost 5 bases at V and 0 bases at J; junction bases unmatched: 28. This CDR3 comprises 22 residues. The CDR3 sequence is CAASQSQYITNPTGGYTDKLIF. The CDR3 region has the DNA TGTGCAGCGAGCCAATCTCAGTACATTACGAACCCTACTGGGGGATACACCGATAAACTCATCTTT.

This clone was detected ten times or more. The J gene is TRDJ1, the V gene TRDV1; 8 bases agree with TRDD2. V lost 5 bases, J lost 0 bases, and 32 bases stayed unmatched. The CDR3 runs 24 residues. The germline CDR1 and CDR2 sequences are TSWWSYY and QGS. CDR3 nucleotides: TGTGCTCTTGGGCTTTCACTTCCTACGTTCGGGATAGGACTAATTTGCCCGTACACCGATAAACTCATCTTT. Translating gives CALGLSLPTFGIGLICPYTDKLIF.

Only a few counts were recorded for this clone. TCRdb records a much larger clone's protein for this DNA, with a difference at residue 12 that likely arises from a read error; the protein given is the translation of the DNA. This sequence joins TRDV2 and TRDJ1; TRDD3 matches at 13 bases. V dropped 1 base and J dropped 9; count of bases not matched to a gene: 10. Per germline, CDR1 GEAIGNYY and CDR2 EKD. The CDR3 loop spans 16 amino acids. CDR3: CACDTRLGDTRGELIF. The DNA for the CDR3 is TGTGCCTGTGACACGCGACTGGGGGATACGCGAGGGGAACTCATCTTT.

This clone has only a few counts. Here the CDR3 reads CALGEPEPYRRDPGQTDKLIF. The CDR3 DNA is TGTGCTCTTGGGGAACCCGAACCCTACCGTCGGGATCCCGGACAAACCGATAAACTCATCTTT. The chain combines TRDV1 with TRDJ1; the D call may be TRDD2 or TRDD3 (5 bases each). Matching the DNA to germline supplied the J gene, which TCRdb does not give. The CDR3 loop spans 21 amino acids. Germline CDR1 is TSWWSYY and CDR2 is QGS. V was shortened by 1 base and J by 2 bases, with 29 bases between the two germline ends.

With respect to this clone: Translating this DNA gives a protein that differs at residue 5 from the TCRdb one, which belongs to a much larger clone; a read error is likely, and the protein shown is this translation. V and J are TRDV1 and TRDJ1; D is undetermined. V lost 3 bases, J lost 0 bases, and 29 bases lay in between. Germline values: CDR1 TSWWSYY, CDR2 QGS. The CDR3 is 21 residues long. CDR3 nucleotides: TGTGCTCTTGGGGATCGCCTTGAGAACTTACTGAGCCCTTATTACACCGATAAACTCATCTTT. Encoded protein: CALGDRLENLLSPYYTDKLIF.

A word on this clone: Since a far larger clone is one base different, this is likely a read error. Other DNA sequences from this sample encode an identical CDR3 as well. The V gene is TRDV1, the J gene TRDJ1, with D perhaps matching TRDD2 (5 bases). The J gene is not listed in TCRdb, so it was assigned here from a DNA match to germline. V was cut by 0 bases and J by 2 bases, with 22 bases left in between. CDR3 length equals 19 residues. Per the germline V gene, CDR1 is TSWWSYY and CDR2 is QGS. DNA for the CDR3: TGTGCTCTTGGGGAACTATGTTACTTCCCTGGATCTATTACCGATAAACTCATCTTT. Protein product: CALGELCYFPGSITDKLIF.

Comments on this clone: The mismatch at residue 5 between this DNA's translation and the TCRdb protein of a much larger clone likely reflects a read error; the protein shown is translated from the DNA. V gene TRDV1 combines with J gene TRDJ1; D uncertain. Here the J gene came from matching the DNA to germline, since TCRdb omits it. From germline, CDR1 is TSWWSYY and CDR2 QGS. Trimming took 6 bases from V and 3 from J, leaving 8 bases between them. This CDR3 is built from 12 residues. Here the CDR3 DNA reads TGTGCTCTTGGACGGGGTCCCGATAAACTCATCTTT. It is translated as CALGRGPDKLIF.

Details on this clone: TCRdb's entry gives the protein of a much larger clone, which mismatches this DNA's translation at residue 7, likely from a read error; the protein reported here is translated from the DNA. The chain recombines TRDV1 with TRDJ1; 7 bases are shared with TRDD3. The CDR3 has 21 residues. Germline V gives CDR1 TSWWSYY, CDR2 QGS. The V segment lost 1 base and the J segment 0 bases; nucleotides outside the gene matches: 20. The CDR3 sequence is CALGERLRYWGMVRYTDKLIF. The CDR3 DNA follows: TGTGCTCTTGGGGAACGTCTGAGGTACTGGGGAATGGTTCGGTACACCGATAAACTCATCTTT.

This clone was observed at least ten times. The chain joins TRDV1 to TRDJ1; 8 nucleotides align to TRDD3. V was pared by 0 bases and J by 0 bases, with 18 bases of the junction left unmatched. Germline values: CDR1 TSWWSYY, CDR2 QGS. The CDR3 has 21 residues. The CDR3 bases are TGTGCTCTTGGGGAACTGGCTCCTATCCTTACTGGGGGGCTGTACACCGATAAACTCATCTTT. Translating gives CALGELAPILTGGLYTDKLIF.

This clone was seen only a few times. The protein given by TCRdb reflects a much larger clone and differs at residue 15 from this DNA's translation, likely from a read error; the protein shown is the DNA's translation. The chain couples TRDV1 to TRDJ1, with 9 bases fitting TRDD3. TCRdb does not report a J gene; here it was assigned by matching the DNA to germline references. The V gene's germline CDR1 is TSWWSYY and CDR2 QGS. There are 20 residues in the CDR3. With V trimmed by 0 bases and J by 3 bases, 17 bases remained unmatched. CDR3 sequence reads: CALGELHLGWGIQYADKLIF. The DNA for the CDR3 is TGTGCTCTTGGGGAACTCCACCTAGGCTGGGGGATCCAATACGCCGATAAACTCATCTTT.

This clone was counted between two and nine times. It is likely a read error: a sequence one base away is far more abundant. The chain joins TRDV1 to TRDJ1; TRDD3 aligns across 8 bases. No J segment appears in TCRdb, so it was assigned here by matching the sequence to germline. This CDR3 is built from 16 residues. The germline V gene has CDR1 TSWWSYY and CDR2 QGS. The trim removed 2 bases at V and 8 bases at J, leaving 13 bases unmatched. The CDR3 region has the DNA TGTGCTCTTGGGGAATATTGTAGGGATACGCCCTACAAACTCATCTTT. It codes for CALGEYCRDTPYKLIF.